These T cell receptor beta chains were read from a single sample in a study of blood T cell repertoires in COVID-19. Assay: immunoSEQ multiplex PCR; the TCRdb copy retains only in-frame clones and omits some. The sample has fewer than 350,000 clones, around 88% seen once. Specimen: peripheral blood. All receptors derive from a woman in her thirties who had recovered from COVID-19. CDR3s include the opening cysteine and the closing phenylalanine or tryptophan. Fields, in order: clone size, CDR3 length, V gene, D gene, J gene, CDR3 DNA, CDR3 protein. The D gene is left open where the match is weak. For some rows the clone size is stated as once, few or many, or as a class when expanded; others skip it.

-,15,TRBV27,-,TRBJ2-3,TGTGCCAGCAGTTCGATTACGACTAGCACAGATACGCAGTATTTT,CASSSITTSTDTQYF
few,17,TRBV6-2/TRBV6-3,TRBD2,TRBJ2-7,TGTGCCAGCAGTTACCCGTTTCTAGCGGGAGTGGTATACGAGCAGTACTTC,CASSYPFLAGVVYEQYF
-,13,TRBV29-1,-,TRBJ1-2,TGCAGCGTTGAATTGGCAGGGATAAATGGCTACACCTTC,CSVELAGINGYTF
-,13,TRBV2,TRBD1,TRBJ2-5,TGTGCCAGCCAACAGGGGTCGGGGGAGACCCAGTACTTC,CASQQGSGETQYF
-,16,TRBV21-1,-,TRBJ1-5,TGTGCCAGCAGCATCTCCCAGGGGTTGGGCAATCAGCCCCAGCATTTT,CASSISQGLGNQPQHF
-,13,TRBV5-5,-,TRBJ2-7,TGTGCCAGCAGCTTGGGTGGAGGCTACGAGCAGTACTTC,CASSLGGGYEQYF
-,14,TRBV6-5,-,TRBJ1-6,TGTGCCAGCAGTCGACAGGTCACGGATTCACCCCTCCACTTT,CASSRQVTDSPLHF
-,14,TRBV18,-,TRBJ1-3,TGTGCCAGCTCACCACCGGTTTCGCGGGACACCATATATTTT,CASSPPVSRDTIYF
-,15,TRBV25-1,TRBD1,TRBJ1-1,TGTGCCAGCAGTGCCGCAGGGGGCGCGAACACTGAAGCTTTCTTT,CASSAAGGANTEAFF
-,15,TRBV21-1,-,TRBJ2-7,TGTGCCAGCAGCCCGGGGGGCGGGATGGGCGACGAGCAGTACTTC,CASSPGGGMGDEQYF
-,16,TRBV5-4,-,TRBJ2-5,TGTGCCAGCAGCGGCGATAGGCAGGGCATCCAAGAGACCCAGTACTTC,CASSGDRQGIQETQYF
-,13,TRBV5-6,-,TRBJ1-5,TGTGCCAGCAGCCCAGGGGAGAATCAGCCCCAGCATTTT,CASSPGENQPQHF
-,14,TRBV5-4,-,TRBJ2-5,TGTGCCAGCAGCCCTGACGTCCGGGGAGAGACCCAGTACTTC,CASSPDVRGETQYF
once,14,TRBV9,-,TRBJ2-3,TGTGCCAGCAGCGTAGGGCGGGGCACAGATACGCAGTATTTT,CASSVGRGTDTQYF